This entry features one T cell receptor (beta chain) sequence. The table lists this clone with a count of one. Its antigen has not been determined. One base away there is no much larger clone; base qualities are not given. The germline V gene (reference sequence) yields MNHEY for CDR1 and SMNVEV for CDR2. V loses 9 bases of germline sequence and J loses 4 bases, and the interval between the two ends is 21 bases. The CDR3 contains 15 residues, cysteine and phenylalanine counted. CDR3 DNA is the only sequence kept; it has 45 bases, read in frame from the first base. In the prospective study, participants were roughly 18 to 89 years old, resided in approximately 22 geographic areas of the United States, and were enrolled through a virtual design. Cohort assignment in the prospective study relied on participant-reported clinical history from a screening survey and a study questionnaire. Mobile phlebotomists in the prospective study collected whole blood, serum and a nasopharyngeal or oropharyngeal swab from every participant. Over an approximately 2-month period, participants in the prospective study had the option of providing additional blood draws and questionnaires. Before DNA extraction, blood samples from the prospective study were shipped at room temperature or frozen.

TCRbeta CDR3 regions were amplified from genomic DNA by means of the immunoSEQ Assay, a bias-controlled multiplex PCR. Per the original workflow: The number of nucleated cells in each sample was estimated by amplification of reference gene primers within the assay. To quantify the absolute abundance of each unique TCRbeta CDR3 rearrangement, sequence reads were collapsed and filtered. For each sample, productive Simpson clonality was calculated as the square root of Simpson's diversity index over productive rearrangements. This is the immuneACCESS table as TCRdb keeps it, with only in-frame sequences that have V and J called. A part of the clones is gone; compared with another copy, unresolved V genes explain less than half, and the rest is unexplained. V and J calls and clone size are given by that table; D and trimming were obtained from the DNA. The sample has a few hundred thousand clones on record, nearly 90% of them singletons. The top ten hold roughly 1.5% of the sample.

The data derive from a study of blood T cell repertoires in COVID-19 (dated by TCRdb to the early 2020s). Turning to the overall study: The collaborator samples originated in the United States, Italy and Spain and spanned the acute and convalescent phases of COVID-19. Where available, HLA class I and class II types were taken from metadata supplied by the sample provider and were not determined by assay-based typing. A de-identified subject ID, COVID-19 status, age in years and sex were almost always included in the sample metadata. The prospective study material was composed of cDNA or gDNA derived from T cells, B-cell-depleted T cells, or PBMCs. Subjects who had been exposed to COVID-19, were actively infected with it, or had recovered from it provided the deeply sampled blood TCRbeta repertoires that made up the dataset. The repertoires were released in a freely available public database intended as a resource for research on the immune response to SARS-CoV-2. The samples were drawn from the first 160 participants of the ongoing ImmuneRACE study and from more than 1,000 subjects provided by 6 global collaborators. Paper-wide results and their limitations: Clinical and demographic metadata were provided uncurated, with the amount varying by source and participant.

This chain is built from TRBV27 and TRBJ1-2; no confident D gene assignment can be made. This sequence was found in a woman aged 18-29 years with acute COVID-19. What was sequenced was PBMCs or T cells enriched from blood (not recorded which). The CDR3 reads as follows: CASSLGGSTGYGYTF. The base sequence is TGTGCCAGTTCCCTTGGAGGGAGCACCGGCTATGGCTACACCTTC.